This T cell receptor (beta chain) was observed in a study of blood T cell repertoires in COVID-19. Study-level information: Collection of acute and convalescent COVID-19 samples took place in the United States, Italy and Spain. Sources were T cells, B-cell-depleted T cells, or PBMCs; the material itself was cDNA or gDNA.

In the study's own analysis: Nucleated cell number was recorded as an estimate derived from reference gene primer amplification. Libraries were prepared by immunoSEQ multiplex PCR; TCRdb keeps only in-frame clonotypes and omits some of them. The V and J calls and clone size come from that table; D and trimming were worked out from the DNA. The sample lists 350,000 to 450,000 clones, more than 75% occurring once. Deletions cut 7 bases from V and 2 bases from J, with 10 bases between. Per the germline V gene, CDR1 is GTSNPN and CDR2 is SVGIG (reference sequence). The CDR3 covers 12 residues. The clonotype comes from a human donor in a cohort sampled during active COVID-19. The chain has TRBV30 and TRBJ2-3, with TRBD2 as a possible D gene (5 bases). Sequencing was done on a sample of peripheral blood. The CDR3 sequence: CASGSNTDTQYF. CDR3 coding DNA: TGTGCCTCGGGGTCTAACACAGATACGCAGTATTTT.